This TCR beta chain was recorded in a study of cytomegalovirus exposure and HLA in healthy donors. Findings and limits, study-wide: For presence/absence analyses, sequencing depth was assumed to be roughly uniform across donors. Several of the most significant clusters were apparently associated with common viral pathogens in a later analysis. Trimming of TCR beta V- and J-genes showed a link, identified in a later analysis, to a missense DCLRE1C variant.

60 Vbeta and 13 Jbeta primers were used in PCR. Original data processing: Among the unique TCR beta chains that a later analysis counted, around 72 million in all, 10 million to 11 million were shared. Method: immunoSEQ multiplex PCR; TCRdb's copy keeps in-frame clones and lacks some. The V and J calls and clone size are taken from that table; D and trimming were inferred from the DNA. This sample has about 150,000 clones, with 9.7% found just once. This clone was observed a handful of times. The antigen is not known. The CDR3 runs to 15 residues. The V gene lost 6 bases and the J gene lost 2 bases, with 11 bases spanning the gap. The germline V gene has CDR1 SNHLY and CDR2 FYNNEI.

This sequence was found in a man aged 50 to 59 in good health and CMV-seronegative. The V call is TRBV2, the J call TRBJ2-6, with D perhaps matching TRBD1 (6 bases). Material: PBMCs. The CDR3 DNA sequence: TGTGCCAGCAGCCCCACAGGGACTGGGGCCAACGTCCTGACTTTC. Its protein is CASSPTGTGANVLTF.